Listed below are T cell receptor beta chains from one sample, sequenced in a study of prognosis after radiotherapy for stage I lung cancer. TCRdb reanalysed the multiplex PCR reads using MiXCR and keeps one entry per CDR3 protein. This table has about 35,000 distinct CDR3 sequences, under 35% appearing once. The sequences come from PBMCs, collected before or after stereotactic body radiation therapy (not recorded which). These receptors came from a donor over 45 with non-small cell lung cancer. The CDR3 runs from the conserved cysteine through the conserved F or W. The order of the fields is clone size, D gene, V gene, CDR3 length, J gene, CDR3 DNA, CDR3 protein. D genes are given only for firm matches. Not all rows give a size; the values are once, few, many and, for expanded clones, a class.

size: NA
D: TRBD2
V: TRBV4-1
length: 15
J: TRBJ2-3
DNA: TGCGCCAGCAGCCCGACTAGCGGGAGCACAGATACGCAGTATTTT
CDR3: CASSPTSGSTDTQYF

size: many
D: NA
V: TRBV19
length: 11
J: TRBJ2-2
DNA: TGTGCCAGTAAAAGTGTTGGGGAGCTGTTTTTT
CDR3: CASKSVGELFF

size: medium-sized
D: TRBD1
V: TRBV6-2/TRBV6-3
length: 15
J: TRBJ1-2
DNA: TGTGCCAGCAGACCCTCGGGACAGGGTCTCTATGGCTACACCTTC
CDR3: CASRPSGQGLYGYTF

size: once
D: TRBD2
V: TRBV28
length: 15
J: TRBJ2-3
DNA: TGTGCCAGCGGACTAGCGGCGGCGGGCACAGATACGCAGTATTTT
CDR3: CASGLAAAGTDTQYF

size: NA
D: NA
V: TRBV5-1
length: 15
J: TRBJ2-7
DNA: TGCGCCAGCAGCTTGGAAATAGGATCCTCGGTTTCGATGTACTTC
CDR3: CASSLEIGSSVSMYF

size: many
D: NA
V: TRBV11-3
length: 14
J: TRBJ2-3
DNA: TGTGCCAGCAGCTTAGGGTCGACCACAGATACGCAGTATTTT
CDR3: CASSLGSTTDTQYF

size: many
D: NA
V: TRBV10-2
length: 14
J: TRBJ2-5
DNA: TGCGCCAGCAGTGAGTCAGGGAGAGTGGAGACCCAGTACTTC
CDR3: CASSESGRVETQYF

size: many
D: NA
V: TRBV6-4
length: 12
J: TRBJ1-2
DNA: TGTGCCAGCAGTGACAATGGCAGGGGCTACACCTTC
CDR3: CASSDNGRGYTF

size: many
D: NA
V: TRBV28
length: 14
J: TRBJ1-4
DNA: TGTGCCAGCAGTTTAGGTGCAACTAATGAAAAACTGTTTTTT
CDR3: CASSLGATNEKLFF

size: NA
D: NA
V: TRBV12-3/TRBV12-4
length: 13
J: TRBJ2-7
DNA: TGTGCCAGCAGTACCGGACTACCCTACGAGCAGTACTTC
CDR3: CASSTGLPYEQYF

size: many
D: NA
V: TRBV5-1
length: 15
J: TRBJ1-6
DNA: TGCGCCAGCAGCTTGATAGGGGAAGAGGGTTCACCCCTCCACTTT
CDR3: CASSLIGEEGSPLHF

size: many
D: NA
V: TRBV28
length: 15
J: TRBJ2-4
DNA: TGTGCCAGCAGTTTGACAGCCGTAGCCAAAAACATTCAGTACTTC
CDR3: CASSLTAVAKNIQYF

size: NA
D: TRBD1
V: TRBV6-1
length: 17
J: TRBJ1-1
DNA: TGTGCCAGCAGGGGGACAGGGATCACGTTGAGGAACACTGAAGCTTTCTTT
CDR3: CASRGTGITLRNTEAFF

size: NA
D: TRBD1
V: TRBV20-1
length: 15
J: TRBJ1-1
DNA: TGCAGTGCTATACTCCCACAGGGGGCGTCGGCTGAAGCTTTCTTT
CDR3: CSAILPQGASAEAFF

size: many
D: NA
V: TRBV30
length: 14
J: TRBJ1-3
DNA: TGTGCCTGGAATACCGGGGTCTCTGGAAACACCATATATTTT
CDR3: CAWNTGVSGNTIYF

size: NA
D: TRBD1
V: TRBV6-1
length: 14
J: TRBJ1-1
DNA: TGTGAAAGTATAACGGACAGGCGGAACACTGAAGCTTTCTTT
CDR3: CESITDRRNTEAFF

size: NA
D: NA
V: TRBV6-2/TRBV6-3
length: 15
J: TRBJ2-6
DNA: TGTGCCAGCAGCCCCCAGGGTACAGAGGCCAACGTCCTGACTTTC
CDR3: CASSPQGTEANVLTF

size: many
D: TRBD1
V: TRBV12-3/TRBV12-4
length: 17
J: TRBJ1-5
DNA: TGTGCCAGCAGTGAGATACCGGGACAGGGGGGGAATCAGCCCCAGCATTTT
CDR3: CASSEIPGQGGNQPQHF

size: many
D: TRBD1
V: TRBV14
length: 14
J: TRBJ1-2
DNA: TGTGCCAGCAGCCCGGGACAGGGGGCGCGTGGCTACACCTTC
CDR3: CASSPGQGARGYTF

size: many
D: TRBD2
V: TRBV10-3
length: 14
J: TRBJ2-3
DNA: TGTGCCATTTCTGCCGGGACTAGTCAAGATACGCAGTATTTT
CDR3: CAISAGTSQDTQYF

size: many
D: TRBD1
V: TRBV24-1
length: 15
J: TRBJ1-5
DNA: TGTGCCACCAGCCAGGGGGCGGGTTACAATCAGCCCCAGCATTTT
CDR3: CATSQGAGYNQPQHF

size: NA
D: TRBD2
V: TRBV7-2
length: 15
J: TRBJ2-1
DNA: TGTGCCAGCATCTTAGCGGGGGTCCTCTACAATGAGCAGTTCTTC
CDR3: CASILAGVLYNEQFF

size: medium-sized
D: NA
V: TRBV6-1
length: 15
J: TRBJ2-7
DNA: TGTGCCAGCGCGGCCGGTGGGGCGGGCACCTACGAGCAGTACTTC
CDR3: CASAAGGAGTYEQYF

size: NA
D: TRBD1
V: TRBV19
length: 15
J: TRBJ2-1
DNA: TGTGCCAGTAGTATGACAGGGCCCCGGCCATATGAGCAGTTCTTC
CDR3: CASSMTGPRPYEQFF

size: NA
D: TRBD2
V: TRBV20-1
length: 14
J: TRBJ2-1
DNA: TGCAGTGCCACGGGACTAGCGGGTTTAAGTGAGCAGTTCTTC
CDR3: CSATGLAGLSEQFF

size: many
D: TRBD2
V: TRBV11-3
length: 16
J: TRBJ2-3
DNA: TGTGCCAGCAGCTCTTCTCAGACTAGCGGATCAGATACGCAGTATTTT
CDR3: CASSSSQTSGSDTQYF

size: many
D: NA
V: TRBV28
length: 13
J: TRBJ1-6
DNA: TGTGCCAGCAGAGCCCGGGGTAATTCACCCCTCCACTTT
CDR3: CASRARGNSPLHF

size: NA
D: NA
V: TRBV15
length: 16
J: TRBJ1-2
DNA: TGTGCCACCAGCAGACGCGAGCGAATCTCCTTCTATGGCTACACCTTC
CDR3: CATSRRERISFYGYTF

size: few
D: TRBD1
V: TRBV27
length: 14
J: TRBJ1-2
DNA: TGTGCCAGCAGTTTGACAGGGAGTAACTATGGCTACACCTTC
CDR3: CASSLTGSNYGYTF

size: few
D: TRBD1
V: TRBV3-1
length: 18
J: TRBJ2-5
DNA: TGTGCCAGCAGCCAAGAAGTGGGGACAGCCTGGGCGTTTGAGACCCAGTACTTC
CDR3: CASSQEVGTAWAFETQYF

size: NA
D: TRBD1
V: TRBV6-1
length: 14
J: TRBJ1-6
DNA: TGTGCCAGCAGTGAAGGGACAGGAAATTCACCCCTCCACTTT
CDR3: CASSEGTGNSPLHF

size: many
D: NA
V: TRBV7-6
length: 13
J: TRBJ1-1
DNA: TGTGCCAGCAGCTTATCGGGAAACACTGAAGCTTTCTTT
CDR3: CASSLSGNTEAFF

size: many
D: NA
V: TRBV19
length: 13
J: TRBJ1-1
DNA: TGTGCCAGTAGTATGTCGGGGACGGTTGAAGCTTTCTTT
CDR3: CASSMSGTVEAFF

size: NA
D: NA
V: TRBV5-1
length: 14
J: TRBJ2-2
DNA: TGCGCCAGCAGCTTGAGCTCAGTGGCCGGGGAGCTGTTTTTT
CDR3: CASSLSSVAGELFF

size: medium-sized
D: NA
V: TRBV5-1
length: 17
J: TRBJ2-2
DNA: TGCGCCAGCAGCTTAGTTGCGGGGGCGTCGAACACCGGGGAGCTGTTTTTT
CDR3: CASSLVAGASNTGELFF

size: once
D: NA
V: TRBV11-3
length: 13
J: TRBJ2-2
DNA: TGTGCCAGCAGCTCGGGGAGCCCCGGGGATCTGTTTTTT
CDR3: CASSSGSPGDLFF

size: many
D: NA
V: TRBV20-1
length: 12
J: TRBJ1-2
DNA: TGCAGTGCTAGTCTCCCTAACTATGGCTACACCTTC
CDR3: CSASLPNYGYTF

size: medium-sized
D: NA
V: TRBV27
length: 14
J: TRBJ2-7
DNA: TGTGCCAGCAGTCAGTCGACAAGCCCCTACGAGCAGTACTTC
CDR3: CASSQSTSPYEQYF

size: NA
D: NA
V: TRBV11-2
length: 15
J: TRBJ1-3
DNA: TGTGCCAGCAGCTTGGGGGAACTCTCTGGAAACACCATATATTTT
CDR3: CASSLGELSGNTIYF

size: NA
D: TRBD2
V: TRBV6-1
length: 15
J: TRBJ2-7
DNA: TGTGCCAGCAGCCGAGCTAGCGGGAGGTTTAACGAGCAGTACTTC
CDR3: CASSRASGRFNEQYF

size: medium-sized
D: TRBD1
V: TRBV20-1
length: 14
J: TRBJ2-2
DNA: TGCAGTGCGCCGGGACAGGGGTCCACCGGGGAGCTGTTTTTT
CDR3: CSAPGQGSTGELFF

size: NA
D: NA
V: TRBV9
length: 12
J: TRBJ2-1
DNA: TGTGCCAGCAGCTCCCGTTACAATGAGCAGTTCTTC
CDR3: CASSSRYNEQFF